Listed below are T cell receptor beta chains from one sample, sequenced in a study of blood T cell repertoires in COVID-19. Clones were sequenced by immunoSEQ multiplex PCR, and TCRdb holds only the in-frame ones, with some missing. The sample has some 110,000 clones, about 74% seen once; the top ten hold 6%. The sample taken for sequencing was peripheral blood. The source is a man older than 75 with COVID-19, enrolled during active disease. The CDR3 runs from the conserved cysteine through the conserved F or W. A D gene is named only where the DNA matches it firmly. Size is stated for part of the rows, as once, few or many counts, or as a class when the clone is expanded.

size | length | J | V | D | CDR3 | DNA
NA | 15 | TRBJ2-3 | TRBV3-1/TRBV3-2 | TRBD1 | CASSQALTGVDTQYF | TGTGCCAGCAGCCAAGCACTGACAGGGGTGGATACGCAGTATTTT
NA | 14 | TRBJ1-1 | TRBV3-1/TRBV3-2 | NA | CASSLQEKNTEAFF | TGTGCCAGCAGTCTACAGGAGAAGAACACTGAAGCTTTCTTT
NA | 18 | TRBJ2-3 | TRBV6-2/TRBV6-3 | TRBD2 | CASSYSTSGKPSTDTQYF | TGTGCCAGCAGTTACTCGACTAGCGGGAAACCTAGTACGGATACGCAGTATTTT
few | 12 | TRBJ2-7 | TRBV7-2 | NA | CASSPPGDYLRF | TGTGCCAGCAGCCCCCCAGGGGACTATCTCCGCTTC
few | 15 | TRBJ1-2 | TRBV28 | TRBD1 | CASSFLQGANYGYTF | TGTGCCAGCAGTTTTCTGCAGGGGGCTAACTATGGCTACACCTTC
NA | 13 | TRBJ2-5 | TRBV28 | NA | CASSLTVRETQYF | TGTGCCAGCAGTTTAACAGTGCGAGAGACCCAGTACTTC
few | 17 | TRBJ2-2 | TRBV28 | TRBD1 | CASPPGQGAYYTGELFF | TGTGCCAGCCCTCCGGGACAGGGGGCTTATTACACCGGGGAGCTGTTTTTT
NA | 17 | TRBJ1-2 | TRBV7-2 | NA | CASSTRDTPNKNYGYTF | TGTGCCAGCAGCACCCGGGACACCCCGAACAAAAACTATGGCTACACCTTC
NA | 15 | TRBJ2-7 | TRBV6-1 | TRBD2 | CASSEPSGRRHEQYF | TGTGCCAGCAGTGAGCCTAGCGGGAGGAGGCACGAGCAGTACTTC
NA | 14 | TRBJ2-3 | TRBV6-5 | NA | CASSLNGSTDTQYF | TGTGCCAGCAGTTTAAACGGGAGCACAGATACGCAGTATTTT
NA | 13 | TRBJ1-1 | TRBV28 | NA | CASSFGGNTEAFF | TGTGCCAGCAGTTTCGGTGGGAACACTGAAGCTTTCTTT
few | 17 | TRBJ1-5 | TRBV6-4 | TRBD1 | CASRRTGTGYSNQPQHF | TGTGCCAGCAGACGGACCGGGACAGGGTATAGCAATCAGCCCCAGCATTTT
NA | 14 | TRBJ2-5 | TRBV7-9 | TRBD1 | CASSPGQGRETQYF | TGTGCCAGCAGCCCGGGACAGGGCAGGGAGACCCAGTACTTC
NA | 12 | TRBJ2-3 | TRBV11-2 | NA | CASSLFLESQYF | TGTGCCAGCAGCTTATTTCTAGAGTCGCAGTATTTT
NA | 18 | TRBJ2-2 | TRBV9 | TRBD2 | CASSVGTSGRANTGELFF | TGTGCCAGCAGCGTCGGGACTAGCGGGAGGGCGAACACCGGGGAGCTGTTTTTT
NA | 13 | TRBJ1-2 | TRBV6-1 | NA | CASSEQGNYGYTF | TGTGCCAGCAGTGAACAGGGGAACTATGGCTACACCTTC
NA | 13 | TRBJ1-1 | TRBV3-1/TRBV3-2 | NA | CASSQMAGTEAFF | TGTGCCAGCAGCCAAATGGCGGGCACTGAAGCTTTCTTT
NA | 14 | TRBJ1-1 | TRBV19 | NA | CASSLGAMNTEAFF | TGTGCCAGTAGTTTGGGGGCGATGAACACTGAAGCTTTCTTT
NA | 16 | TRBJ2-7 | TRBV19 | TRBD2 | CASSTRTSGSRYEQYF | TGTGCCAGTAGTACCCGGACTAGCGGGAGTAGGTACGAGCAGTACTTC
NA | 14 | TRBJ1-5 | TRBV7-3 | NA | CASGGVSSNQPQHF | TGTGCCAGCGGTGGAGTTTCTAGCAATCAGCCCCAGCATTTT
NA | 16 | TRBJ1-2 | TRBV6-5 | TRBD1 | CASSYSTGEKNYGYTF | TGTGCCAGCAGTTACTCGACAGGGGAAAAAAACTATGGCTACACCTTC
NA | 15 | TRBJ1-4 | TRBV7-9 | TRBD1 | CASSFAGTAIEKLFF | TGTGCCAGCAGCTTTGCCGGGACAGCAATTGAAAAACTGTTTTTT
once | 14 | TRBJ2-2 | TRBV28 | NA | CASSFGQITGELFF | TGTGCCAGCAGTTTCGGACAAATCACCGGGGAGCTGTTTTTT
NA | 14 | TRBJ1-1 | TRBV11-2 | NA | CASSLVHKNTEAFF | TGTGCCAGCAGCTTAGTCCACAAGAACACTGAAGCTTTCTTT
NA | 15 | TRBJ2-7 | TRBV28 | NA | CASSPGGRNLYEQYF | TGTGCCAGCAGCCCAGGGGGGAGGAATCTATACGAGCAGTACTTC
few | 15 | TRBJ2-5 | TRBV5-1 | TRBD1 | CASSLNTGGQETQYF | TGCGCCAGCAGCTTAAACACAGGGGGGCAAGAGACCCAGTACTTC
NA | 12 | TRBJ2-1 | TRBV7-8 | NA | CASSIPPNEQFF | TGTGCCAGCAGCATCCCTCCCAATGAGCAGTTCTTC
few | 14 | TRBJ1-2 | TRBV27 | NA | CASSLTGGRYGYTF | TGTGCCAGCAGTTTAACGGGAGGTCGGTATGGCTACACCTTC
once | 17 | TRBJ2-1 | TRBV14 | NA | CASSQDLARSSYNEQFF | TGTGCCAGCAGCCAAGATCTAGCGCGAAGCTCCTACAATGAGCAGTTCTTC
NA | 15 | TRBJ2-7 | TRBV6-5 | NA | CASRREQASYFEQYF | TGTGCCAGCAGGAGGGAGCAGGCCTCTTACTTCGAGCAGTACTTC
few | 14 | TRBJ1-1 | TRBV28 | NA | CASSPAGAKTEAFF | TGTGCCAGCAGTCCGGCTGGGGCTAAGACTGAAGCTTTCTTT
NA | 15 | TRBJ2-3 | TRBV18 | NA | CASSPYGGNTDTQYF | TGTGCCAGCTCACCTTACGGCGGGAACACAGATACGCAGTATTTT